The clone carrying this T cell receptor (beta chain) was seen a few times. Its specificity is not known. The sample originates from a study of beta chain features in type 1 diabetes. Study at large: Across all samples, some 110 million sorted cells were examined. Overall study findings and caveats: Healthy donors had naive, central memory and Treg TCRB repertoires that appeared less similar than those seen among patients. All four CD4+ subsets of Type 1 diabetes patients contained TCRB CDR3s that were moderately but significantly shorter. Whether TCRB rearrangement is influenced by HLA type was left unresolved in this analysis.

As every portion of the isolated RNA was reverse transcribed, the sequencing read expressed TCRB transcripts. Assay: immunoSEQ multiplex PCR; the TCRdb copy retains only in-frame clones and omits some. The table records 300,000 or so clones, under 8.5% of them present only once. With V trimmed by 3 bases and J by 2 bases, 12 bases remained unmatched. Germline CDR1 SGDLS, CDR2 YYNGEE. The CDR3 extends over 18 amino acids. The J gene is TRBJ2-5, the V gene TRBV9, with 11 bases that match TRBD2. The sequence was obtained from a woman younger than 30 in good health. The sequenced sample consisted of central memory CD4+ T cells from blood. This CDR3 is CASSAGTSGSPLQETQYF. The CDR3 DNA follows: TGTGCCAGCAGCGCCGGGACTAGCGGTTCCCCCTTGCAAGAGACCCAGTACTTC. The whole variable domain, filled in from reference TRBV9 and TRBJ2-5, reads DSGVTQTPKHLITATGQRVTLRCSPRSGDLSVYWYQQSLDQGLQFLIQYYNGEERAKGNILERFSAQQFPDLHSELNLSSLELGDSALYFCASSAGTSGSPLQETQYFGPGTRLLVL.